These T cell receptor beta chains were read from a single sample in a study of early T cells in non-severe SARS-CoV-2 infection. TCRdb re-called the 5' RACE reads with MiXCR, one entry per CDR3 protein. The sample consists of 30,000 or so distinct CDR3 sequences, 6% to 8.5% of them appearing once. Sample: whole blood. These receptors were collected from an adult who was a healthcare worker with PCR-confirmed SARS-CoV-2 infection or an uninfected control (not recorded which). Both conserved end residues are part of each CDR3. The D gene is left open where the match is weak. Some rows mark clone size as missing; the rest say once, few, many or name a class of expanded clone.

>14|TRBJ1-2|many|TRBV6-1|-
CASRTLDSNYGYTF
TGTGCCAGCAGGACGCTTGACTCTAACTATGGCTACACCTTC
>15|TRBJ2-1|many|TRBV10-3|-
CAISEGASYNNEQFF
TGTGCCATCAGTGAAGGGGCTAGCTACAACAATGAGCAGTTCTTC
>16|TRBJ1-2|few|TRBV4-1|-
CASSQDSNWRFYGYTF
TGCGCCAGCAGCCAAGACTCCAATTGGAGGTTCTATGGCTACACCTTC
>14|TRBJ2-1|many|TRBV7-3|TRBD2
CASSPGLATNEQFF
TGTGCCAGCAGCCCCGGACTAGCAACCAATGAGCAGTTCTTC
>15|TRBJ2-1|few|TRBV6-4|TRBD2
CASSRLAGVSNEQFF
TGTGCCAGCAGTAGGCTAGCGGGAGTAAGCAATGAGCAGTTCTTC
>17|TRBJ2-6|many|TRBV11-2|-
CASSLVPESSGANVLTF
TGTGCCAGCAGCTTAGTCCCAGAGAGCTCTGGGGCCAACGTCCTGACTTTC
>15|TRBJ2-2|many|TRBV11-2|TRBD2
CASSLGGRGTGELFF
TGTGCCAGCAGCTTAGGCGGGAGAGGGACCGGGGAGCTGTTTTTT
>15|TRBJ2-3|many|TRBV30|TRBD2
CAWSAVAGVGDTQYF
TGTGCCTGGAGTGCTGTCGCGGGAGTAGGAGATACGCAGTATTTT
>13|TRBJ2-2|many|TRBV3-1|-
CASLGENTGELFF
TGTGCCAGCCTGGGGGAAAACACCGGGGAGCTGTTTTTT
>15|TRBJ2-1|few|TRBV2|-
CASSSRQGGGNEQFF
TGTGCCAGCAGTTCACGACAGGGCGGGGGAAATGAGCAGTTCTTC
>12|TRBJ2-3|-|TRBV3-1|-
CASGRQRDTQYF
TGTGCCAGCGGCCGTCAAAGGGATACGCAGTATTTT
>15|TRBJ2-3|many|TRBV7-3|-
CASSLTGTSTDTQYF
TGTGCCAGCAGCTTGACCGGTACTAGCACAGATACGCAGTATTTT
>15|TRBJ2-3|few|TRBV10-3|TRBD1
CATVRAGQGDDTQYF
TGTGCCACCGTTAGAGCGGGACAGGGAGACGATACGCAGTATTTT
>18|TRBJ1-5|many|TRBV10-3|TRBD1
CAISPTPGQGARVKPQHF
TGTGCCATCAGCCCAACCCCGGGACAGGGGGCTAGAGTTAAGCCCCAGCATTTT
>13|TRBJ1-3|-|TRBV29-1|-
CSVESGKGNTIYF
TGCAGCGTTGAATCCGGGAAAGGAAACACCATATATTTT
>15|TRBJ1-1|many|TRBV7-6|TRBD1
CASSLRQGWNTEAFF
TGTGCCAGCAGCTTACGACAGGGCTGGAACACTGAAGCTTTCTTT
>16|TRBJ2-3|many|TRBV7-2|-
CASSLGLSTGRDTQYF
TGTGCCAGCAGCCTTGGACTATCCACGGGTAGGGATACGCAGTATTTT
>16|TRBJ2-2|many|TRBV5-1|TRBD1
CASSFGTGAFTGELFF
TGCGCCAGCAGCTTTGGGACAGGGGCCTTCACCGGGGAGCTGTTTTTT
>16|TRBJ2-1|many|TRBV4-1|-
CASSQDSGYVPGEQFF
TGCGCCAGCAGCCAAGATAGTGGGTACGTCCCCGGTGAGCAGTTCTTC
>13|TRBJ2-4|many|TRBV30|-
CAWCPLAKNIQYF
TGTGCCTGGTGTCCCTTAGCCAAAAACATTCAGTACTTC
>13|TRBJ2-1|many|TRBV11-1|TRBD1
CASSLGQYNEQFF
TGTGCCAGCAGCTTGGGACAGTACAATGAGCAGTTCTTC
>12|TRBJ1-5|many|TRBV12-3/TRBV12-4|-
CASSISNQPQHF
TGTGCCAGCAGTATTAGCAATCAGCCCCAGCATTTT
>15|TRBJ2-1|many|TRBV7-9|-
CASSNGLGSYNEQFF
TGTGCCAGCAGCAACGGCTTGGGTTCCTACAATGAGCAGTTCTTC
>11|TRBJ2-1|few|TRBV20-1|-
CSALDSLVQFF
TGCAGTGCTTTGGACTCCCTCGTGCAGTTCTTC